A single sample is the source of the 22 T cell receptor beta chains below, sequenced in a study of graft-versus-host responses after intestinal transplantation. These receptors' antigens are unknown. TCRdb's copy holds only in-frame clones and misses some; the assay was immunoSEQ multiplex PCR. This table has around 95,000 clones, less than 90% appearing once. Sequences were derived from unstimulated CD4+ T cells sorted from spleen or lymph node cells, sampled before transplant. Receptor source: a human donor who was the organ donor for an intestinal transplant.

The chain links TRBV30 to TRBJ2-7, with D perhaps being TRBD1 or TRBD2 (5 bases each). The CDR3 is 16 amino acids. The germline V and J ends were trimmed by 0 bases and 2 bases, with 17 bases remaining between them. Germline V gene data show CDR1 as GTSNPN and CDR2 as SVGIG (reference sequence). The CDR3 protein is CAWSVGWAGRPYEQYF. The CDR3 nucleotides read TGTGCCTGGAGTGTTGGGTGGGCAGGGAGACCCTACGAGCAGTACTTC.

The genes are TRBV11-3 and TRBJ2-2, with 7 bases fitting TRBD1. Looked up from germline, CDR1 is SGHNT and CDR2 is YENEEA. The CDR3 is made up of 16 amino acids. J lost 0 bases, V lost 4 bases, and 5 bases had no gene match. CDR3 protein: CASSYSGTANTGELFF. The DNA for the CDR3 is TGTGCCAGCAGCTACTCCGGGACAGCGAACACCGGGGAGCTGTTTTTT.

CDR3 DNA sequence: TGTGCCAGCAGTAAGGGAACTACCGCCTACAATGAGCAGTTCTTC. This encodes CASSKGTTAYNEQFF. The J gene is TRBJ2-1, the V gene TRBV6-1; D is uncertain. In germline, CDR1 is MNHNS, CDR2 SASEGT. The germline V and J ends were trimmed by 5 bases and 2 bases, with 13 bases remaining between them. The CDR3 sequence is 15 residues long.

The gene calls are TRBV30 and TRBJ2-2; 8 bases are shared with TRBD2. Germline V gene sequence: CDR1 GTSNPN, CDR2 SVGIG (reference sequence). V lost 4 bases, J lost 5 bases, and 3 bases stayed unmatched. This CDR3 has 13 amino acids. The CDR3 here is CAWISGETGELFF. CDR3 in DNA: TGTGCCTGGATTAGCGGGGAGACCGGGGAGCTGTTTTTT.

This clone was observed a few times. CDR3 sequence reads: CASSSGTSGGAYQETQYF. The CDR3 DNA sequence: TGTGCCAGCAGCTCCGGGACTAGCGGGGGGGCATACCAAGAGACCCAGTACTTC. The chain is built from TRBV7-2 and TRBJ2-5, with 16 positions matching TRBD2. Germline V lookup: CDR1 SGHTA, CDR2 FQGNSA. Trimming at V came to 4 bases and at J to 0 bases, leaving 5 bases not matched to a gene. The CDR3 contains 18 residues.

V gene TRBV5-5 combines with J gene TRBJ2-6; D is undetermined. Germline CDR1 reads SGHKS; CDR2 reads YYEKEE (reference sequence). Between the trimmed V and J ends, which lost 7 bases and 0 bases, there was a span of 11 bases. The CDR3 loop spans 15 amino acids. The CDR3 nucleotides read TGTGCCAGCGGCTGGTCCCGCTCTGGGGCCAACGTCCTGACTTTC. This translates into CASGWSRSGANVLTF.

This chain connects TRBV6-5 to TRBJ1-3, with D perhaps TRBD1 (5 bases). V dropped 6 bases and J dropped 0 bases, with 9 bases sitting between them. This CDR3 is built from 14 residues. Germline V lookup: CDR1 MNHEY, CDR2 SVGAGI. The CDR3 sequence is CASRAGGSGNTIYF. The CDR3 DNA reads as TGTGCCAGCAGAGCGGGGGGCTCTGGAAACACCATATATTTT.

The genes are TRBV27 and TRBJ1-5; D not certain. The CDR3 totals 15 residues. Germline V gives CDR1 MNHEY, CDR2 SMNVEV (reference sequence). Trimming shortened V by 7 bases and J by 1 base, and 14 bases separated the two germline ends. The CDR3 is CASKKPTNSNQPQHF. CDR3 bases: TGTGCCAGCAAAAAGCCCACGAACAGCAATCAGCCCCAGCATTTT.

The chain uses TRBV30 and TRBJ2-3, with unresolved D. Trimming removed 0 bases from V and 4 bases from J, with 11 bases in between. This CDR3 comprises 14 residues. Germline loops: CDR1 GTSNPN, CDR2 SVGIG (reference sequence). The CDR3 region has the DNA TGTGCCTGGAGTGTACTGTCTGGGTCAGATACGCAGTATTTT. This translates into CAWSVLSGSDTQYF.

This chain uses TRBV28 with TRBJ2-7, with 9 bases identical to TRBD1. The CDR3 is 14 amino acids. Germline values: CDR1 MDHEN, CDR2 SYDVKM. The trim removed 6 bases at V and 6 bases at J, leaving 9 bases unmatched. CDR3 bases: TGTGCCAGCAGACACGACAGGGGGAGAGGCGAGCAGTACTTC. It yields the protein CASRHDRGRGEQYF. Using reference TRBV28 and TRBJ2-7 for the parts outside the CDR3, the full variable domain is DVKVTQSSRYLVKRTGEKVFLECVQDMDHENMFWYRQDPGLGLRLIYFSYDVKMKEKGDIPEGYSVSREKKERFSLILESASTNQTSMYLCASRHDRGRGEQYFGPGTRLTVT.

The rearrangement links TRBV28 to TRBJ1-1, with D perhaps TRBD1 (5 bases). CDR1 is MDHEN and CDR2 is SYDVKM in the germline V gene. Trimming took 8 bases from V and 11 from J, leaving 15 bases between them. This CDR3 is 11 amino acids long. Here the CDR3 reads CASGTPRMAFF. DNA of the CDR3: TGTGCCAGCGGGACTCCCCGGATGGCTTTCTTT.

The CDR3 sequence: CASSLKTSGGNEQFF. CDR3 nucleotide sequence: TGTGCCAGCAGCTTAAAGACTAGCGGGGGGAATGAGCAGTTCTTC. V and J are TRBV7-2 and TRBJ2-1; 13 nucleotides agree with TRBD2. Losses at the gene ends were 2 bases for V and 7 bases for J; bases not matched to a gene: 2. Germline V CDR1 and CDR2: SGHTA, FQGNSA. This CDR3 spans 15 amino acids. The full variable domain, rest sourced from reference TRBV7-2 and TRBJ2-1, is GAGVSQSPSNKVTEKGKDVELRCDPISGHTALYWYRQSLGQGLEFLIYFQGNSAPDKSGLPSDRFSAERTGGSVSTLTIQRTQQEDSAVYLCASSLKTSGGNEQFFGPGTRLTVL.

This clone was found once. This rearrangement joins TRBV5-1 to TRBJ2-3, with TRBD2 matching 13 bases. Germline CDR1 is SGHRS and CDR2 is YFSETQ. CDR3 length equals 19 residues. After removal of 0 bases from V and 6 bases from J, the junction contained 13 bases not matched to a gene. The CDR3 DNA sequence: TGCGCCAGCAGCTTGGGACTAGCGGGGGGCCAGCGGGGCGTCGATACGCAGTATTTT. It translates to CASSLGLAGGQRGVDTQYF.

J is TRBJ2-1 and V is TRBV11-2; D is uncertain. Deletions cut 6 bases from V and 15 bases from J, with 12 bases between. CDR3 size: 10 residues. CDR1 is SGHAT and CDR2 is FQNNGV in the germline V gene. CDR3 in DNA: TGTGCCAGCAGTTCCGGGTCCTTGTTCTTC. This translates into CASSSGSLFF.

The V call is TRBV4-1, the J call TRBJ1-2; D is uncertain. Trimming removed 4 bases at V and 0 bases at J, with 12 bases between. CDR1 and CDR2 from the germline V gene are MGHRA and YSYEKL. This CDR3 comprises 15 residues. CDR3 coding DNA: TGCGCCAGCAGCCTCAGCGCATCAGCTAACTATGGCTACACCTTC. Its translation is CASSLSASANYGYTF.

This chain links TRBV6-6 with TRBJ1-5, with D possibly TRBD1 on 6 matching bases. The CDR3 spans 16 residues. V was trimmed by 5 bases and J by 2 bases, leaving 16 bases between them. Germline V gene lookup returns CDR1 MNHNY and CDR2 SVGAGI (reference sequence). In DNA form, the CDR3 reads TGTGCCAGCAGTACGGGCAAGGGGGGAGGCAATCAGCCCCAGCATTTT. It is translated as CASSTGKGGGNQPQHF.

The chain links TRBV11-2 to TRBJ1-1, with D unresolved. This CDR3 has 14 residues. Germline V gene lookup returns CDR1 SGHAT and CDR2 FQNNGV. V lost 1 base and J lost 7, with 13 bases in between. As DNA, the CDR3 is TGTGCCAGCAGCTTAGGTCCTAGGATGGGTGAAGCTTTCTTT. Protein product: CASSLGPRMGEAFF.

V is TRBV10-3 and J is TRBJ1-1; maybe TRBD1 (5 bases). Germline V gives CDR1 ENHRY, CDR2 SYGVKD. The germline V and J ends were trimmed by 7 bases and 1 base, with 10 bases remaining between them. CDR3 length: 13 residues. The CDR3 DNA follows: TGTGCCATCACAATGGGGGGGAACACTGAAGCTTTCTTT. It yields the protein CAITMGGNTEAFF.

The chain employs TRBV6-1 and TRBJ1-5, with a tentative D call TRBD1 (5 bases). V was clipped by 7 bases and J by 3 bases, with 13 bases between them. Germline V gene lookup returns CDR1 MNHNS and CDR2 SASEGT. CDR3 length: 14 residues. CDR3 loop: CASKTGAHNQPQHF. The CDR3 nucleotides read TGTGCCAGCAAAACAGGAGCTCACAATCAGCCCCAGCATTTT.

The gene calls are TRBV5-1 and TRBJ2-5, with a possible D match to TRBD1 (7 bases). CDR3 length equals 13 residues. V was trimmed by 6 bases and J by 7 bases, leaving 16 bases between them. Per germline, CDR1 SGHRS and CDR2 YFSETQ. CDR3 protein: CASTPLQGGTQYF. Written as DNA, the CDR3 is TGCGCCAGCACCCCACTGCAGGGGGGGACCCAGTACTTC.

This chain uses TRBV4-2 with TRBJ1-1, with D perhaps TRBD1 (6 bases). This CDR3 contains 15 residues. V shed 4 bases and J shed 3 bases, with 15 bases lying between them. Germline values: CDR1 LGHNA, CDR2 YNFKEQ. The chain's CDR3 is CASSPPGAGYTEAFF. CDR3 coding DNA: TGTGCCAGCAGCCCCCCGGGGGCAGGCTACACTGAAGCTTTCTTT.

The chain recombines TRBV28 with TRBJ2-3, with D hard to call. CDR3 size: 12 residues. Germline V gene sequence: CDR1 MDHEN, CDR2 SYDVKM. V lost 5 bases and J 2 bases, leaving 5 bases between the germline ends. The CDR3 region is CASSPFTDTQYF. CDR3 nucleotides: TGTGCCAGCAGTCCTTTCACAGATACGCAGTATTTT.